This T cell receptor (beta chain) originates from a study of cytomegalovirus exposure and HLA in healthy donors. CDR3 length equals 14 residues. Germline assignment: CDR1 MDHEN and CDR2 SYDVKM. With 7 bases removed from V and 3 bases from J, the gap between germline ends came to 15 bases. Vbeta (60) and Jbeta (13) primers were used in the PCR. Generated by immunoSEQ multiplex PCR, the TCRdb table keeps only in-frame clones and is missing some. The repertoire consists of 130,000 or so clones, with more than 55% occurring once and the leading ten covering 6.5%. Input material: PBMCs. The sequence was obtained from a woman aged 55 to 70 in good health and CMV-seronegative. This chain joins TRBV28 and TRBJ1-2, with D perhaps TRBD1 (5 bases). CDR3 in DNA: TGTGCCAGCAATACCGGGGGACGGTACTATGGCTACACCTTC. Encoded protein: CASNTGGRYYGYTF.